This entry lists 19 T cell receptor beta chains sequenced from one sample in a study of CD8+ T cells in alopecia areata. RNA was extracted and reverse transcribed into cDNA as the sequencing template. Repertoires were generated with immunoSEQ multiplex PCR, while TCRdb's copy carries only in-frame clones and drops some. The sample holds some 180,000 clones, about 55% seen once. Described treatment: oral pan-JAK inhibitor, 5-10 mg twice daily. The sample here was CD8+ T cells sorted from blood, taken at week 24, from a patient treated with tofacitinib. These receptors were taken from a human donor with alopecia areata.

The chain joins TRBV29-1 to TRBJ2-3; no reliable D call. The CDR3 spans 14 residues. Trimming took off 3 bases at V and 0 bases at J, with 10 bases between the two ends. Looked up from germline, CDR1 is SQVTM and CDR2 is ANQGSEA. CDR3 in DNA: TGCAGCGTTGAGCCCTACTTTAGCACAGATACGCAGTATTTT. Amino acids: CSVEPYFSTDTQYF.

This clone was seen a single time. The chain links TRBV4-1 to TRBJ1-2; the match to TRBD1 covers 12 bases. V dropped 1 base and J dropped 8; count of bases not matched to a gene: 2. The CDR3 loop spans 14 amino acids. Germline CDR1 reads MGHRA; CDR2 reads YSYEKL. The CDR3 here is CASSQVGTGGGYTF. The CDR3 DNA reads TGCGCCAGCAGCCAAGTGGGGACAGGGGGCGGCTACACCTTC.

This clone was detected only a few times. This chain joins TRBV11-2 and TRBJ1-1; D remains unclear. The germline gives CDR1 SGHAT, CDR2 FQNNGV. Trimming removed 0 bases from V and 3 bases from J, with 8 bases in between. This CDR3 has 14 residues. The CDR3 loop is CASSLEWQYTEAFF. In nucleotides, the CDR3 is TGTGCCAGCAGCTTAGAGTGGCAGTACACTGAAGCTTTCTTT.

The chain uses TRBV6-5 and TRBJ2-7; D not certain. This CDR3 comprises 14 residues. CDR1 MNHEY and CDR2 SVGAGI come from the germline V gene. The V end was cut by 0 bases, the J end by 0 bases, with 6 bases between. CDR3 amino acids: CASSYSAVSYEQYF. DNA of the CDR3: TGTGCCAGCAGTTACTCGGCAGTCTCCTACGAGCAGTACTTC.

The chain is built from TRBV5-4 and TRBJ1-1; TRBD1 agrees at 7 bases. Per germline, CDR1 SGHNT and CDR2 YYREEE (reference sequence). The ends lost 3 bases at V and 0 bases at J; junction bases unmatched: 2. The CDR3 loop spans 14 amino acids. CDR3: CASSWDRLNTEAFF. The CDR3 bases are TGTGCCAGCAGCTGGGACAGATTGAACACTGAAGCTTTCTTT.

The chain joins TRBV15 to TRBJ2-7, with 7 bases that match TRBD1. With V trimmed by 3 bases and J by 3 bases, 8 bases remained unmatched. This CDR3 is built from 15 residues. Germline CDR1 reads LNHNV; CDR2 reads YYDKDF (reference sequence). CDR3 DNA: TGTGCCACCAGCAGTGCTTCGGGACAGCACTACGAGCAGTACTTC. Protein sequence: CATSSASGQHYEQYF.

The chain links TRBV29-1 to TRBJ1-2; D is unresolved. Germline V gene sequence: CDR1 SQVTM, CDR2 ANQGSEA. This CDR3 has 13 residues. Deletions cut 4 bases from V and 5 bases from J, with 14 bases between. Here the CDR3 DNA reads TGCAGCGTTGGTCCACATCCGGAGTATGGCTACACCTTC. Translated: CSVGPHPEYGYTF. Filled out from reference TRBV29-1 and TRBJ1-2, the complete variable domain reads SAVISQKPSRDICQRGTSLTIQCQVDSQVTMMFWYRQQPGQSLTLIATANQGSEATYESGFVIDKFPISRPNLTFSTLTVSNMSPEDSSIYLCSVGPHPEYGYTFGSGTRLTVV.

The chain is built from TRBV13 and TRBJ2-2; D unresolved. The length of the CDR3 is 14 residues. V was cut by 3 bases and J by 1 base, with 6 bases left in between. CDR1 and CDR2 from the germline V gene are PRHDT and FYEKMQ (reference sequence). CDR3 amino acids: CASSFYLNTGELFF. In DNA form, the CDR3 reads TGTGCCAGCAGCTTTTATTTGAACACCGGGGAGCTGTTTTTT.

The rearrangement links TRBV7-3 to TRBJ1-5; D not resolved. V shed 2 bases and J shed 0 bases, with 2 bases lying between them. The germline CDR1 and CDR2 sequences are SGHTA and FQGTGA. The CDR3 is 13 amino acids. CDR3 amino acids: CASSLSSNQPQHF. In nucleotides, the CDR3 is TGTGCCAGCAGCTTATCTAGCAATCAGCCCCAGCATTTT.

This chain uses TRBV11-2 with TRBJ2-4; 7 nucleotides match TRBD1. Trimming cost V 5 bases and J 0 bases; bases outside gene matches: 7. Germline loops: CDR1 SGHAT, CDR2 FQNNGV. This CDR3 comprises 16 residues. The CDR3 DNA is TGTGCCAGCAGCCCAAAGGGGGCTCTAGCCAAAAACATTCAGTACTTC. The encoded protein is CASSPKGALAKNIQYF.

CDR3 sequence (DNA): TGTGCCAGCACCGACCTAATAGGAAGTTCACCCCTCCACTTT. It is translated as CASTDLIGSSPLHF. The chain links TRBV7-9 to TRBJ1-6; D unresolved. This CDR3 has 14 residues. The germline V gene encodes CDR1 SEHNR and CDR2 FQNEAQ (reference sequence). The germline V and J ends were trimmed by 7 bases and 9 bases, with 16 bases remaining between them.

The chain recombines TRBV13 with TRBJ2-2, with 8 bases lining up with TRBD2. The CDR3 sequence is 18 residues long. Trimming cost V 5 bases and J 4 bases; bases outside gene matches: 15. From germline, CDR1 is PRHDT and CDR2 FYEKMQ (reference sequence). The CDR3 DNA reads as TGTGCCAGCAGCATCCGGACTCGGCGGGGGGCGGGCACCGGGGAGCTGTTTTTT. It is translated as CASSIRTRRGAGTGELFF.

V usage is TRBV5-4 and J usage is TRBJ2-7, with 10 positions matching TRBD1. Trimming removed 2 bases from V and 3 bases from J; junction bases left unmatched: 5. The CDR3 consists of 15 residues. Germline V gene data show CDR1 as SGHNT and CDR2 as YYREEE (reference sequence). Here the CDR3 reads CASSFGQGGGYEQYF. In DNA form, the CDR3 reads TGTGCCAGCAGCTTTGGACAGGGGGGCGGCTACGAGCAGTACTTC.

The chain carries TRBV29-1 and TRBJ1-1; tentative D call: TRBD1 (6 bases). Germline CDR1 SQVTM, CDR2 ANQGSEA. The CDR3 has 14 amino acids. Trimming cost V 1 base and J 4 bases, with 13 bases left between them. CDR3 amino acids: CSVEVRGSGTEAFF. Written as DNA, the CDR3 is TGCAGCGTTGAAGTGAGGGGGTCGGGCACTGAAGCTTTCTTT.

The chain joins TRBV11-2 to TRBJ2-1; TRBD2 aligns across 7 bases. Germline CDR1 reads SGHAT; CDR2 reads FQNNGV. Unmatched junction bases numbered 5, after V lost 4 bases and J lost 5 bases. This CDR3 is 14 amino acids long. CDR3 sequence: CASSYWGGNNEQFF. The CDR3 coding sequence is TGTGCCAGCAGCTACTGGGGGGGGAACAATGAGCAGTTCTTC.

The chain couples TRBV5-1 to TRBJ2-1; 11 bases are a match to TRBD2. The CDR3 runs 16 residues. Germline V gives CDR1 SGHRS, CDR2 YFSETQ. The V gene end was trimmed by 10 bases and the J gene end by 8 bases; junction bases not matched to a gene: 17. CDR3 sequence reads: CACSPGGSGGADEQFF. CDR3 nucleotide sequence: TGCGCCTGCTCCCCTGGGGGTAGCGGGGGGGCCGATGAGCAGTTCTTC. The full variable domain, completed using reference TRBV5-1 and TRBJ2-1, is KAGVTQTPRYLIKTRGQQVTLSCSPISGHRSVSWYQQTPGQGLQFLFEYFSETQRNKGNFPGRFSGRQFSNSRSEMNVSTLELGDSALYLCACSPGGSGGADEQFFGPGTRLTVL.

The J gene is TRBJ1-5, the V gene TRBV30, with 12 bases matching TRBD1. The germline CDR1 and CDR2 sequences are GTSNPN and SVGIG (reference sequence). V shed 5 bases and J 7 bases; nucleotides not matched to a gene: 6. There are 14 residues in the CDR3. The CDR3 coding sequence is TGTGCCTGGGCCGGGACAGGGGGCCGACAGCCCCAGCATTTT. Its protein is CAWAGTGGRQPQHF.

The chain is built from TRBV14 and TRBJ2-6; TRBD1 agrees at 8 bases. This CDR3 spans 20 amino acids. Germline CDR1 SGHDN, CDR2 FVKESK. V shed 5 bases and J 2 bases; nucleotides not matched to a gene: 17. The CDR3 sequence is CASSLVSAGGEVPGANVLTF. The CDR3 DNA follows: TGTGCCAGCAGCTTGGTTTCGGCAGGGGGCGAAGTCCCTGGGGCCAACGTCCTGACTTTC.

The gene calls are TRBV16 and TRBJ2-7, with unresolved D. CDR1 is KGHSY, CDR2 FQNENV, per germline. V shed 3 bases and J shed 4 bases, with 10 bases lying between them. This CDR3 is 13 amino acids long. DNA for the CDR3: TGTGCCAGCAGCCATTCGGACCCATACGAGCAGTACTTC. It translates to CASSHSDPYEQYF.